This T cell receptor (beta chain) emerged from a study of cytomegalovirus exposure and HLA in healthy donors. PCR used 60 Vbeta primers and 13 Jbeta primers. The assay was immunoSEQ multiplex PCR, and TCRdb's table has in-frame clones only and misses some. Seen here are around 200,000 clones, roughly four fifths observed once, and the top ten hold roughly 1.6%. Though nominally healthy at sampling, donors likely had unrecorded immune exposures. The trim removed 6 bases at V and 3 bases at J, leaving 15 bases unmatched. The CDR3 runs 18 residues. CDR1 and CDR2 from the germline V gene are MRHNA and SNTAGT. As for this clone: Its antigen is currently unknown.

Whole-study results and caveats: In a later analysis, a genetic analysis reported fewer productive-TCR N-insertions in an Asian-associated ancestry cluster than the cohort average.

The source of this sequence is a man in his fifties in good health and CMV-seronegative. Sequencing input: PBMCs. This chain links TRBV6-4 with TRBJ2-7; TRBD1 agrees at 12 bases. Here the CDR3 reads CASRPGTGGPPGCYEQYF. Written as DNA, the CDR3 is TGTGCCAGCAGACCCGGGACAGGGGGCCCACCCGGATGCTACGAGCAGTACTTC.